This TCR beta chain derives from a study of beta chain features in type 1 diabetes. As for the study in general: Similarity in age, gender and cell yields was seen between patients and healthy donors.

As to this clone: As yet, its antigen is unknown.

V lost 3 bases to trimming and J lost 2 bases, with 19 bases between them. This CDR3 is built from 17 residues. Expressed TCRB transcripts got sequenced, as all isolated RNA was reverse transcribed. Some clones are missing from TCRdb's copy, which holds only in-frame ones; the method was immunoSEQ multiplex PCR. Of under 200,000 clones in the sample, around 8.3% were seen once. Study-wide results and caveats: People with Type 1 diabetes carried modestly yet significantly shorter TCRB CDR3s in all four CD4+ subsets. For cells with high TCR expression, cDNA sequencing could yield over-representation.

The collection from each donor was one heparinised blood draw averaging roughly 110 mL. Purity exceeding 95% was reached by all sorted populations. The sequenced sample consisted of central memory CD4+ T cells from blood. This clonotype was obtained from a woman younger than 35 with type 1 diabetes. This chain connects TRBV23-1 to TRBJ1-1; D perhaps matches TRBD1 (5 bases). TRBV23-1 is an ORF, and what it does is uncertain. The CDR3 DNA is TGCGCCAGCAGTCATTGGACACATCGCGGGGGTAACACTGAAGCTTTCTTT. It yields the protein CASSHWTHRGGNTEAFF.